Sequencing of this TCR beta chain was carried out in a study of blood T cell repertoires in COVID-19. V lost 5 bases to trimming and J lost 0 bases, with 14 bases between them. The germline V gene encodes CDR1 MDHEN and CDR2 SYDVKM. CDR3 length: 16 residues. Using immunoSEQ multiplex PCR, the repertoire was profiled, and TCRdb retains in-frame clones only, with some absent. The table lists 87,000 or so clones, 86% of them singletons. The rearrangement joins TRBV28 to TRBJ2-1; no firm D call. Input material: peripheral blood. The sequence was obtained from an elderly woman in a cohort sampled during active or convalescent COVID-19. CDR3 DNA sequence: TGTGCCAGCAGTCCCCCCCTGTTTAGCTCCTACAATGAGCAGTTCTTC. This encodes CASSPPLFSSYNEQFF. Full variable domain (outside the CDR3, taken from reference TRBV28 and TRBJ2-1): DVKVTQSSRYLVKRTGEKVFLECVQDMDHENMFWYRQDPGLGLRLIYFSYDVKMKEKGDIPEGYSVSREKKERFSLILESASTNQTSMYLCASSPPLFSSYNEQFFGPGTRLTVL.